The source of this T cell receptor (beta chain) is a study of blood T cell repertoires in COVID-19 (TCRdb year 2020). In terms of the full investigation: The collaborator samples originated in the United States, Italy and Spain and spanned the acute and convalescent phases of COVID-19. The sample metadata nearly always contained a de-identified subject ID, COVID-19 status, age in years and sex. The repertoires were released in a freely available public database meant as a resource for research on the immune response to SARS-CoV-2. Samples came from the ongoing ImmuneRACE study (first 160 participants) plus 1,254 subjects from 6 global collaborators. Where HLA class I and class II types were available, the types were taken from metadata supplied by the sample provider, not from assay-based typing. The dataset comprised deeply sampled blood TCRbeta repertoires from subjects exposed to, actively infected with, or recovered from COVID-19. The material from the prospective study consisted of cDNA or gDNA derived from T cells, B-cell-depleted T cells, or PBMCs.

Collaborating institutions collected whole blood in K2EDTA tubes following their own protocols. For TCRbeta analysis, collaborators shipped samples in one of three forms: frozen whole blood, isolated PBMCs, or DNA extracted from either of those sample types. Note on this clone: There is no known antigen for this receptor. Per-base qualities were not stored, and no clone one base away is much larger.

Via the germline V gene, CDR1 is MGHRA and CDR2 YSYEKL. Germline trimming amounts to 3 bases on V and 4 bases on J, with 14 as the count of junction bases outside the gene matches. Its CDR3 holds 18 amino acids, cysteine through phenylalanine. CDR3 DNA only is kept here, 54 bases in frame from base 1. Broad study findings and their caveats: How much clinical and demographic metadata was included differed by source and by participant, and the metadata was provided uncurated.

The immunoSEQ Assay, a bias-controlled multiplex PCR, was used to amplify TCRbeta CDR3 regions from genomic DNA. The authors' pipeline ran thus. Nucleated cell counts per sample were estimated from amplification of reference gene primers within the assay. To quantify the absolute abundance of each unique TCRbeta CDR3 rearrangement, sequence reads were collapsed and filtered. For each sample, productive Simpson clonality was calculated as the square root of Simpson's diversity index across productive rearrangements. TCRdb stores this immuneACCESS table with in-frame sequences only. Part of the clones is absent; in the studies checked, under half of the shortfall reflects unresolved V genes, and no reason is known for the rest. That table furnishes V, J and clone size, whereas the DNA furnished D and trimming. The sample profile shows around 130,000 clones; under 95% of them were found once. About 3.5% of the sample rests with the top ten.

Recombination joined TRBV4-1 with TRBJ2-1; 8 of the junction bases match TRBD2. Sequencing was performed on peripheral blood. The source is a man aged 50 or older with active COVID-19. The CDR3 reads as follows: CASSHGILLAGVYNEQFF. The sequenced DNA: TGCGCCAGCAGCCACGGGATATTGCTAGCGGGTGTATACAATGAGCAGTTCTTC.